This note documents a single T cell receptor beta chain sequence. Generated by immunoSEQ multiplex PCR, the TCRdb table keeps only in-frame clones and is missing some. The sample contains approximately 390,000 clones, around 87% of which appear only once. This entry belongs to a study of blood T cell repertoires in COVID-19. Sequences were obtained from peripheral blood. The TCR was taken from a woman aged 60-70 years with COVID-19, enrolled during active disease.

DNA for the CDR3: TGTGCCAGCAGCAACAGCGGCGAGCAGTACTTC. Protein product: CASSNSGEQYF. J is TRBJ2-7 and V is TRBV5-6, with D possibly being TRBD2 (5 bases). The CDR3 runs 11 residues. Deletions cut 4 bases from V and 6 bases from J, with 8 bases between. CDR1 SGHDT and CDR2 YYEEEE come from the germline V gene.